The table lists the clone carrying this T cell receptor beta chain with a count of one. The antigen remains unidentified. These data come from a study of T cell repertoires and Cas9 in healthy adults. Across the study: Characterization of SpCas9-reactive CD4 and CD8 T cells covered multi-effector potency, cytotoxicity and lineage. Study conclusions and caveats: SpCas9-reactive regulatory T cells reportedly mitigated SpCas9-reactive effector T cells in vitro.

Data came from immunoSEQ multiplex PCR; TCRdb stores just in-frame clones and leaves some out. The table includes 11,000 to 15,000 clones, nearly 90% detected once. V lost 0 bases and J 5 bases, leaving 11 bases between the germline ends. CDR1 and CDR2 (germline): SGDLS, YYNGEE. The CDR3 is made up of 14 amino acids. Input material: Tregs (CD4+, CD25+, CD127-, CD137-, CD154-) from PBMCs; culture status not recorded. This chain links TRBV9 with TRBJ2-5; no reliable D call. The clonotype comes from a human donor in good health. CDR3 sequence reads: CASSVAPRMETQYF. DNA of the CDR3: TGTGCCAGCAGCGTAGCGCCCAGGATGGAGACCCAGTACTTC.